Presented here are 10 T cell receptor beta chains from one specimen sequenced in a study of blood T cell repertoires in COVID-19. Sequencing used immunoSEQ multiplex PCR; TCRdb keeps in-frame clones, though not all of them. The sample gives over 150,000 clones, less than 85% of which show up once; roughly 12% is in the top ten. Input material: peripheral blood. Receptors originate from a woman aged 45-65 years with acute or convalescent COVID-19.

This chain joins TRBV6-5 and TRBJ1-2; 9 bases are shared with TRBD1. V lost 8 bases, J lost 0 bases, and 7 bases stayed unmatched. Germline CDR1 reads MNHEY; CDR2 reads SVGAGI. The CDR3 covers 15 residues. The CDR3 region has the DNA TGTGCCAGCCGGGACAGGGCTCTAGCTAACTATGGCTACACCTTC. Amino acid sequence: CASRDRALANYGYTF.

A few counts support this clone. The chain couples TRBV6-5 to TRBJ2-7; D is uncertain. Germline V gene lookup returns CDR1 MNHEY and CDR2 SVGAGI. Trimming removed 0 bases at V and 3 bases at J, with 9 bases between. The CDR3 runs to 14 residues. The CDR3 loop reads CASSYSKRSYEQYF. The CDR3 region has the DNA TGTGCCAGCAGTTACTCGAAGCGTAGCTACGAGCAGTACTTC.

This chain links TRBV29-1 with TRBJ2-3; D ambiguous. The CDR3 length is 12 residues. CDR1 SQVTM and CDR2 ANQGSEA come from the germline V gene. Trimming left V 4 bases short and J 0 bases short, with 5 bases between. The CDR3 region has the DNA TGCAGCGTTGGCGGTAGCACAGATACGCAGTATTTT. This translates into CSVGGSTDTQYF.

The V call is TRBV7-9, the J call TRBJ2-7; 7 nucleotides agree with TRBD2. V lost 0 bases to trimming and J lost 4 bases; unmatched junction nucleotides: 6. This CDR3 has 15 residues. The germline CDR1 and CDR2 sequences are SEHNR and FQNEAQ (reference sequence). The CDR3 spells CASSLAGGRGYEQYF. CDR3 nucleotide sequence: TGTGCCAGCAGCTTAGCTGGCGGGAGAGGGTACGAGCAGTACTTC.

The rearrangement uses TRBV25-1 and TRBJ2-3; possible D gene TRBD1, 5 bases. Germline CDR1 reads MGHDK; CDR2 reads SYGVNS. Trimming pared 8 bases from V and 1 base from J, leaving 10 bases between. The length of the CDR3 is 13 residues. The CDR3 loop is CASGTTGTDTQYF. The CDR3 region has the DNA TGTGCCAGCGGAACGACAGGCACAGATACGCAGTATTTT. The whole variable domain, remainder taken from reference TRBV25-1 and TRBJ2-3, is EADIYQTPRYLVIGTGKKITLECSQTMGHDKMYWYQQDPGMELHLIHYSYGVNSTEKGDLSSESTVSRIRTEHFPLTLESARPSHTSQYLCASGTTGTDTQYFGPGTRLTVL.

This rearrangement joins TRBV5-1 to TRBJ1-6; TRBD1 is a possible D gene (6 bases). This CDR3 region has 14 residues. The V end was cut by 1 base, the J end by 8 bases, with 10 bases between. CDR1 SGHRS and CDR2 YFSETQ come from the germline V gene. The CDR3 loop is CASSLRDIYSPLHF. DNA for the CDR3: TGCGCCAGCAGCTTGAGGGACATATATTCACCCCTCCACTTT.

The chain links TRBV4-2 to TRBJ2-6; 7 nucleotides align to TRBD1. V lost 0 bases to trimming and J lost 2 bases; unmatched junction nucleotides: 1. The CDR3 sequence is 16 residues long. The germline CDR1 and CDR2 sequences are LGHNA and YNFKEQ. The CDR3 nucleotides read TGTGCCAGCAGCCAAGACGGGACAGCTGGGGCCAACGTCCTGACTTTC. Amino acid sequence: CASSQDGTAGANVLTF.

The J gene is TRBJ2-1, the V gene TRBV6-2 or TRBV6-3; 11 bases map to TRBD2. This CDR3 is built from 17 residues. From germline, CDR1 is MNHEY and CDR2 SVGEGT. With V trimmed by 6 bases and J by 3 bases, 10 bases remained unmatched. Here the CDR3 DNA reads TGTGCCAGCAGCGATCCGGGACTAGCGGCTTTCTACAATGAGCAGTTCTTC. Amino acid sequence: CASSDPGLAAFYNEQFF.

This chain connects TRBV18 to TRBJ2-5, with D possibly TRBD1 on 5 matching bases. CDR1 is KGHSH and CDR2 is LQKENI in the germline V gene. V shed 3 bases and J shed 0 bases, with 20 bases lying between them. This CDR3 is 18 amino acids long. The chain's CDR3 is CASSPHIPGSGHQETQYF. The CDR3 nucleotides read TGTGCCAGCTCACCCCACATCCCGGGCTCAGGGCACCAAGAGACCCAGTACTTC. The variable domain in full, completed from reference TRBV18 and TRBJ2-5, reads NAGVMQNPRHLVRRRGQEARLRCSPMKGHSHVYWYRQLPEEGLKFMVYLQKENIIDESGMPKERFSAEFPKEGPSILRIQQVVRGDSAAYFCASSPHIPGSGHQETQYFGPGTRLLVL.

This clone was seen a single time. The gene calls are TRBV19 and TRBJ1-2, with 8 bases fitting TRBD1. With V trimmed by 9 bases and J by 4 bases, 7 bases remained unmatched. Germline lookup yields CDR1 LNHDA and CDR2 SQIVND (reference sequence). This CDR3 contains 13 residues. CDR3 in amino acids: CASGTGSFYGYTF. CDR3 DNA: TGTGCCAGCGGGACAGGTTCTTTCTATGGCTACACCTTC.